This passage covers 27 T cell receptor beta chains from one sample sequenced in a study of early T cells in non-severe SARS-CoV-2 infection. TCRdb re-called the 5' RACE reads through MiXCR, storing one row per CDR3 protein. This table has 75,000 to 95,000 distinct CDR3 sequences, roughly 17% appearing once. Sample: whole blood, taken at baseline. The origin of the receptors is an adult who was a healthcare worker with PCR-confirmed SARS-CoV-2 infection or an uninfected control (not recorded which).

This clonotype was counted ten times or more. The chain joins TRBV5-1 to TRBJ2-7; D remains unclear. There are 12 residues in the CDR3. The V end was cut by 3 bases, the J end by 0 bases, with 4 bases between. In germline, CDR1 is SGHRS, CDR2 YFSETQ. CDR3 region: CASSSSSYEQYF. The CDR3 region has the DNA TGCGCCAGCAGCTCCAGCTCCTACGAGCAGTACTTC.

This clonotype was detected a few times. The chain carries TRBV12-3 or TRBV12-4 and TRBJ1-3; TRBD1 might be the D (5 bases). The CDR3 sequence is 14 residues long. Trimming removed 3 bases from V and 7 bases from J, with 13 bases in between. This chain's CDR3 is CASSLGGILNTIYF. The CDR3 region has the DNA TGTGCCAGCAGTTTGGGGGGGATTTTGAACACCATATATTTT.

This chain links TRBV7-9 with TRBJ2-7, with D maybe TRBD2 (7 bases). V lost 6 bases to trimming and J lost 3 bases, with 24 bases between them. Germline V CDR1 and CDR2: SEHNR, FQNEAQ (reference sequence). The CDR3 is 17 amino acids. The CDR3 DNA is TGTGCCAGCAGTCCCGCGAGGGGGAGGGAGAGAGGCTACGAGCAGTACTTC. Encoded protein: CASSPARGRERGYEQYF. Filled out from reference TRBV7-9 and TRBJ2-7, the complete variable domain reads DTGVSQNPRHKITKRGQNVTFRCDPISEHNRLYWYRQTLGQGPEFLTYFQNEAQLEKSRLLSDRFSAERPKGSFSTLEIQRTEQGDSAMYLCASSPARGRERGYEQYFGPGTRLTVT.

This clonotype has just a few counts. V and J are TRBV25-1 and TRBJ1-1, with D unresolved. Trimming stripped 3 bases from V and 7 bases from J, with 9 bases between. CDR3 length: 12 residues. Germline lookup yields CDR1 MGHDK and CDR2 SYGVNS. As DNA, the CDR3 is TGTGCCAGCAGTGATATGGGCGGTGAAGCTTTCTTT. Translated, it gives CASSDMGGEAFF.

The V call is TRBV6-5, the J call TRBJ2-2, with D uncertain. The V end lost 2 bases, the J end lost 0 bases, and 10 bases lay between the germline ends. This CDR3 is 16 amino acids long. Germline CDR1 is MNHEY and CDR2 is SVGAGI. CDR3 loop: CASSYPGSANTGELFF. CDR3 bases: TGTGCCAGCAGTTACCCTGGGTCGGCGAACACCGGGGAGCTGTTTTTT.

As regards this clonotype: This could be a read error, since a much larger clone is one nucleotide away. The genes are TRBV2 and TRBJ1-5; TRBD1 matches at 8 bases. The V gene's germline CDR1 is SNHLY and CDR2 FYNNEI. The CDR3 has 14 residues. With V trimmed by 5 bases and J by 2 bases, 2 bases remained unmatched. The CDR3 spells CASSSDRGNQPQHF. CDR3 in DNA: TGTGCCAGCAGTTCGGACAGGGGCAATCAGCCCCAGCATTTT.

This clonotype was detected a few times. The genes are TRBV5-4 and TRBJ2-2, with no clear D. This CDR3 contains 11 residues. The V gene's germline CDR1 is SGHNT and CDR2 YYREEE (reference sequence). Trimming removed 0 bases from V and 10 bases from J, with 4 bases in between. CDR3 region: CASSLEQELFF. CDR3 in DNA: TGTGCCAGCAGCTTGGAGCAGGAGCTGTTTTTT.

This clonotype occurred a few times. The rearrangement links TRBV7-6 to TRBJ1-6; D remains ambiguous. Germline V gene sequence: CDR1 SGHVS, CDR2 FNYEAQ. The CDR3 has 14 residues. V was pared by 3 bases and J by 6 bases, with 9 bases between. CDR3 coding DNA: TGTGCCAGCAGCTTTGGACGACTTAATTCACCCCTCCACTTT. Translated, it gives CASSFGRLNSPLHF.

The chain is built from TRBV7-9 and TRBJ2-7; D ambiguous. Germline V CDR1 and CDR2: SEHNR, FQNEAQ (reference sequence). The CDR3 totals 15 residues. The V end was cut by 5 bases, the J end by 4 bases, with 18 bases between. CDR3 nucleotides: TGTGCCAGCAGCCCCTCGGGTGTAGGGCTTTACGAGCAGTACTTC. This codes for CASSPSGVGLYEQYF.

There are a few counts of this clonotype. The chain uses TRBV6-5 and TRBJ1-2; D uncertain. The CDR3 has 13 amino acids. The germline CDR1 and CDR2 sequences are MNHEY and SVGAGI. V lost 0 bases and J 4 bases, leaving 6 bases between the germline ends. The CDR3: CASSYSSVYGYTF. The DNA of the CDR3 is TGTGCCAGCAGTTACTCGTCGGTCTATGGCTACACCTTC.

This clonotype was observed a few times. The chain couples TRBV6-2 or TRBV6-3 to TRBJ2-1; D gene ambiguous. This CDR3 spans 16 amino acids. In germline, CDR1 is MNHEY, CDR2 SVGEGT. Trimming pared 3 bases from V and 0 bases from J, leaving 12 bases between. The CDR3 here is CASSYLRGPSYNEQFF. CDR3 nucleotide sequence: TGTGCCAGCAGTTATCTGCGCGGCCCCTCCTACAATGAGCAGTTCTTC.

This clonotype was counted only a few times. V and J are TRBV4-3 and TRBJ2-2; TRBD2 might be the D (6 bases). V lost 2 bases and J lost 6, with 16 bases in between. Germline V gene sequence: CDR1 LGHNA, CDR2 YSLEER. The CDR3 is 16 amino acids. The CDR3 loop reads CASSQSVQGGPGELFF. DNA for the CDR3: TGCGCCAGCAGCCAATCGGTCCAGGGAGGCCCCGGGGAGCTGTTTTTT.

This clonotype has just a few counts. This chain connects TRBV29-1 to TRBJ2-1, with 9 bases aligning to TRBD1. Trimming cost V 7 bases and J 7 bases; bases outside gene matches: 5. Per the germline V gene, CDR1 is SQVTM and CDR2 is ANQGSEA. The CDR3 has 12 residues. This CDR3 reads CSAQGALNEQFF. CDR3 nucleotides: TGCAGCGCACAGGGGGCGTTGAATGAGCAGTTCTTC.

In this sample, this clonotype turned up many times. The V gene is TRBV28, the J gene TRBJ2-7, with 9 bases fitting TRBD2. Losses at the gene ends were 3 bases for V and 5 bases for J; bases not matched to a gene: 8. The CDR3 length is 15 residues. CDR1 is MDHEN and CDR2 is SYDVKM in the germline V gene. This CDR3 reads CASSLSAGGPHEQYF. The CDR3 bases are TGTGCCAGCAGTTTGTCGGCGGGAGGGCCTCACGAGCAGTACTTC.

This clonotype was counted at least ten times. The gene calls are TRBV30 and TRBJ1-5; D might be TRBD1 (6 bases). This CDR3 comprises 13 residues. The germline CDR1 and CDR2 sequences are GTSNPN and SVGIG (reference sequence). V lost 2 bases, J lost 6 bases, and 11 bases lay in between. The CDR3 DNA reads TGTGCCTGGAGTTGGGAAGGGGGTCAGCCCCAGCATTTT. Translation gives CAWSWEGGQPQHF.

The rearrangement uses TRBV7-9 and TRBJ2-3; 9 positions match TRBD2. Germline CDR1 SEHNR, CDR2 FQNEAQ (reference sequence). The V and J ends lost 4 bases and 6 bases, in that order; junction bases with no gene match: 8. The length of the CDR3 is 15 residues. This CDR3 is CASSSRGTSRDTQYF. For the CDR3, the DNA is TGTGCCAGCAGCTCCAGGGGGACTAGCAGGGATACGCAGTATTTT.

The rearrangement links TRBV7-9 to TRBJ2-5; 7 bases align to TRBD1. The CDR3 runs 15 residues. V shed 5 bases and J 2 bases; nucleotides not matched to a gene: 8. CDR1 and CDR2 from the germline V gene are SEHNR and FQNEAQ (reference sequence). The CDR3 bases are TGTGCCAGCAGCGGCCTCAGGGGGAGTCAAGAGACCCAGTACTTC. This gives the protein CASSGLRGSQETQYF.

The rearrangement joins TRBV28 to TRBJ1-5; the D gene is possibly TRBD1 (5 bases). The V end lost 3 bases, the J end lost 0 bases, and 15 bases lay between the germline ends. CDR3 size: 17 residues. Germline values: CDR1 MDHEN, CDR2 SYDVKM. The CDR3 coding sequence is TGTGCCAGCAGTTTCGGGGGAGAGTGGGATAGCAATCAGCCCCAGCATTTT. Protein product: CASSFGGEWDSNQPQHF.

This chain connects TRBV7-9 to TRBJ2-2; D remains ambiguous. Germline V gene lookup returns CDR1 SEHNR and CDR2 FQNEAQ (reference sequence). The ends were cut back, 1 base at V and 0 bases at J, with 12 bases in the middle. The CDR3 sequence is 17 residues long. CDR3: CASSLVPFTTNTGELFF. The CDR3 coding sequence is TGTGCCAGCAGCTTAGTCCCATTCACGACGAACACCGGGGAGCTGTTTTTT.

V is TRBV12-3 or TRBV12-4 and J is TRBJ2-4, with D maybe TRBD2 (7 bases). V was clipped by 5 bases and J by 8 bases, with 16 bases between them. CDR3 length: 14 residues. The CDR3 loop reads CASSLNREGDIQYF. CDR3 in DNA: TGTGCCAGCAGTCTCAACAGGGAGGGGGACATTCAGTACTTC.

The chain employs TRBV20-1 and TRBJ2-5; D is unclear. The germline CDR1 and CDR2 sequences are DFQATT and SNEGSKA (reference sequence). The length of the CDR3 is 11 residues. The V end lost 6 bases, the J end lost 5 bases, and 10 bases lay between the germline ends. The CDR3 region is CSARPRETQYF. CDR3 DNA sequence: TGCAGTGCCCGCCCCCGGGAGACCCAGTACTTC.

The chain carries TRBV27 and TRBJ2-7, with 7 bases matching TRBD1. Trimming took 5 bases from V and 1 from J; bases not matched to a gene: 5. CDR1 is MNHEY, CDR2 SMNVEV, per germline (reference sequence). The CDR3 is 14 residues long. CDR3 protein: CASSPRGMSYEQYF. The CDR3 nucleotides read TGTGCCAGCAGTCCCAGGGGGATGTCCTACGAGCAGTACTTC.

This clonotype was found a few times. A read error may account for a junction end that differs from germline. The chain combines TRBV7-6 with TRBJ1-2; 9 bases are shared with TRBD1. CDR1 is SGHVS, CDR2 FNYEAQ, per germline. The CDR3 is 12 amino acids. The CDR3: CASSLNRGLLFF. The CDR3, as DNA: TGTGCCAGCAGCCTGAACAGGGGGCTATTATTTTTT. The complete variable domain, with remaining parts taken from reference TRBV7-6 and TRBJ1-2, reads GAGVSQSPRYKVTKRGQDVALRCDPISGHVSLYWYRQALGQGPEFLTYFNYEAQQDKSGLPNDRFSAERPEGSISTLTIQRTEQRDSAMYRCASSLNRGLLFFGSGTRLTVV.

The sample holds a few counts of this clonotype. The chain recombines TRBV2 with TRBJ2-5; TRBD2 agrees at 8 bases. The germline V gene encodes CDR1 SNHLY and CDR2 FYNNEI. The CDR3 length is 14 residues. Trimming at V came to 6 bases and at J to 5 bases, leaving 8 bases not matched to a gene. This CDR3 is CASRGTSGLETQYF. The CDR3 DNA reads as TGTGCCAGCAGGGGCACTAGCGGTCTGGAGACCCAGTACTTC.

The chain links TRBV5-1 to TRBJ2-6, with a tentative D call TRBD1 (6 bases). Trimming cost V 3 bases and J 0 bases, with 10 bases left between them. There are 16 residues in the CDR3. The germline gives CDR1 SGHRS, CDR2 YFSETQ. The chain's CDR3 is CASSSDSSSGANVLTF. The CDR3 DNA follows: TGCGCCAGCAGCTCGGACAGCAGCTCTGGGGCCAACGTCCTGACTTTC.

This clonotype appeared once. Here the CDR3 reads CAWSERPYNEQFF. The DNA of the CDR3 is TGTGCCTGGAGTGAGCGCCCCTACAATGAGCAGTTCTTC. The gene calls are TRBV30 and TRBJ2-1; D is unclear. Germline CDR1 is GTSNPN and CDR2 is SVGIG (reference sequence). The CDR3 runs 13 residues. V was cut by 1 base and J by 2 bases, with 6 bases left in between.

The V gene is TRBV5-4, the J gene TRBJ2-2, with 7 bases matching TRBD2. The CDR3 loop spans 14 amino acids. The germline gives CDR1 SGHNT, CDR2 YYREEE (reference sequence). Trimming cost V 4 bases and J 2 bases; bases outside gene matches: 2. CDR3 sequence reads: CASSRDYNTGELFF. In DNA, the CDR3 is TGTGCCAGCAGCAGGGACTACAACACCGGGGAGCTGTTTTTT.